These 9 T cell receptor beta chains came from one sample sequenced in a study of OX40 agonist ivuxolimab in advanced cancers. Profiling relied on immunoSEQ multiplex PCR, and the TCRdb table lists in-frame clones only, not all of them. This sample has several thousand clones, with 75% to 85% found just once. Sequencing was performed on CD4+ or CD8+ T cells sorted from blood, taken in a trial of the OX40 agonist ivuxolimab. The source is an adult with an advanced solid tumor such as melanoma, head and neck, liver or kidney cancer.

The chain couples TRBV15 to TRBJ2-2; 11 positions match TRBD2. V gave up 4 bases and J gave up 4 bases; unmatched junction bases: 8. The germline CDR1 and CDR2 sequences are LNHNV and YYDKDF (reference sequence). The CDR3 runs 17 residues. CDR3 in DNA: TGTGCCACCAGCATTCCTAGCGGGGGGCCCTCCACCGGGGAGCTGTTTTTT. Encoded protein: CATSIPSGGPSTGELFF.

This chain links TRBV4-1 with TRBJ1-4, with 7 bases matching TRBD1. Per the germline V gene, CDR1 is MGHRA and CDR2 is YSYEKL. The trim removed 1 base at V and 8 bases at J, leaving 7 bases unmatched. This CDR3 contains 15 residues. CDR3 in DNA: TGCGCCAGCAGCCAAGCAGGGGGTTCAAGCGAAAAACTGTTTTTT. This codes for CASSQAGGSSEKLFF.

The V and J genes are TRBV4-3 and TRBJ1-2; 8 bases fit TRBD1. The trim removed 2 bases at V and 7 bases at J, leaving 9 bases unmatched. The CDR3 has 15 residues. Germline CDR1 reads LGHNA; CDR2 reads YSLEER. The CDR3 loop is CASSQSGTGRSGYTF. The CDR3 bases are TGCGCCAGCAGCCAATCTGGGACAGGACGTTCTGGCTACACCTTC.

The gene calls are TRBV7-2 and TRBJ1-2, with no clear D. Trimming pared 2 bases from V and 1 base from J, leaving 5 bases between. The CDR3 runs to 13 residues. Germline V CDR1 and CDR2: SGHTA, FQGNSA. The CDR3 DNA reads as TGTGCCAGCAGCTTACGGGGTAACTATGGCTACACCTTC. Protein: CASSLRGNYGYTF.

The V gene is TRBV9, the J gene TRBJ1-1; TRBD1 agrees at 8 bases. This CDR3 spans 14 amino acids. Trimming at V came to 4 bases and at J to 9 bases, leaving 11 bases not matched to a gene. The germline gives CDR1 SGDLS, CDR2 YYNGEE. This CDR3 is CASSPSDRAEKAFF. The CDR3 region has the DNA TGTGCCAGCAGCCCTTCGGACAGGGCCGAGAAAGCTTTCTTT.

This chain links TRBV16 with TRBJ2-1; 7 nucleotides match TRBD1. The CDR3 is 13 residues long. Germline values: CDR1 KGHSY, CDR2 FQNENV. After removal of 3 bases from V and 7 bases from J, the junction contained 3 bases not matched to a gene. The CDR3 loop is CASSQGQRNEQFF. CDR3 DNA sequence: TGTGCCAGCAGCCAGGGACAGAGAAATGAGCAGTTCTTC.

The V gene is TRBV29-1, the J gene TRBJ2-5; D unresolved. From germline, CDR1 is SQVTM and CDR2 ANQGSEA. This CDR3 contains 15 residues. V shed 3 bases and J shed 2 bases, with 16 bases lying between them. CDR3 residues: CSVDHSGTVQETQYF. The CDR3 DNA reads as TGCAGCGTTGACCACTCCGGTACAGTTCAAGAGACCCAGTACTTC.

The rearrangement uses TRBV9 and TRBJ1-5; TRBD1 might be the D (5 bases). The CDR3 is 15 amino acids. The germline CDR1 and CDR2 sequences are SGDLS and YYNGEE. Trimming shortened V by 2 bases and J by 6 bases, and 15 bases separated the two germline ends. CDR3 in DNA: TGTGCCAGCAGCGTCGGAGGGGAGTTGAGTCAGCCCCAGCATTTT. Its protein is CASSVGGELSQPQHF. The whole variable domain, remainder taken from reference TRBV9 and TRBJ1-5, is DSGVTQTPKHLITATGQRVTLRCSPRSGDLSVYWYQQSLDQGLQFLIQYYNGEERAKGNILERFSAQQFPDLHSELNLSSLELGDSALYFCASSVGGELSQPQHFGDGTRLSIL.

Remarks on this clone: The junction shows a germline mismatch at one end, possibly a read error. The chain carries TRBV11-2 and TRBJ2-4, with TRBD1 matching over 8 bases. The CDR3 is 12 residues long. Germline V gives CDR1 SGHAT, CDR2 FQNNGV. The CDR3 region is CASSFGRTGLRF. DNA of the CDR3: TGTGCCAGCAGCTTTGGCCGGACAGGGCTGCGCTTC.